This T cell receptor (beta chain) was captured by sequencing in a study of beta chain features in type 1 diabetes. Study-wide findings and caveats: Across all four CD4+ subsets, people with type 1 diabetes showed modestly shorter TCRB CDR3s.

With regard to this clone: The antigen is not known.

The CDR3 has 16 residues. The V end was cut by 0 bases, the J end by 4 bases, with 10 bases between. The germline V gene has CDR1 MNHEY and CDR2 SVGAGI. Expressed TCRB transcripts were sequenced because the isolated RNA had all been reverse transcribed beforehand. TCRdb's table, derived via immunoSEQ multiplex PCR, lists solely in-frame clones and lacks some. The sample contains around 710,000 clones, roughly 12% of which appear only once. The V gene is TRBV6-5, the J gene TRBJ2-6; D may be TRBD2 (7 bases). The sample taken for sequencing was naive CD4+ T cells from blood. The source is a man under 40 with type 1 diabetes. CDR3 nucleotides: TGTGCCAGCAGTTACTCGGCGGGGGCGGGGGCCAACGTCCTGACTTTC. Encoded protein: CASSYSAGAGANVLTF.